This TCR beta chain was captured in a study of Graves' ophthalmopathy and Graves' hyperthyroidism. Study conclusions and caveats: It was with approximately 70% sensitivity and 72% to 75% specificity that the model predicted ophthalmopathy progression. Blood contained most expanded thyroid clonotypes exceeding 0.001 frequency.

For repertoire sequencing, the TCR beta CDR3 regions were amplified from RNA transcripts. Second-round multiplex PCR came after a first-round RT-PCR that employed HTBI primers. TCRdb passed the multiplex PCR reads through MiXCR, listing each CDR3 protein once. The table includes 350,000 or so distinct CDR3 sequences, under 20% detected once. On this clonotype itself: Its antigen is not known.

Sequences were obtained from peripheral blood. This TCR derives from an adult man with Graves' ophthalmopathy.

This CDR3 reads CSARAGKPAPLHF. Written as DNA, the CDR3 is TGCAGTGCCCGTGCGGGAAAACCAGCACCCCTCCACTTT. The gene calls are TRBV20-1 and TRBJ1-6; D gene unclear. Germline values: CDR1 DFQATT, CDR2 SNEGSKA (reference sequence). The CDR3 has 13 amino acids. V lost 6 bases, J lost 11 bases, and 17 bases lay in between.